The 26 T cell receptor beta chains presented below share a single source sample, sequenced in a study of T cells expressing NK-cell markers. Each CDR3 protein gets one entry in TCRdb, which reprocessed the 5' RACE reads and gives no DNA. Its clone listing holds fewer than 400,000 distinct CDR3 sequences. Material: blood T cells: a sorted CD56 or NKG2C T cell subset, CD4+ or CD8+ T cells, or bulk PBMC T cells (not recorded which). All receptors derive from a man between 18 and 69 years old in good health.

The gene calls are TRBV19 and TRBJ2-5. The CDR3 length is 13 residues. Germline V gives CDR1 LNHDA, CDR2 SQIVND (reference sequence). The CDR3 here is CASSINKQETQYF.

The chain uses TRBV3-1 and TRBJ2-5; TCRdb picks TRBD2, but there is no DNA to check that call. The CDR3 extends over 15 amino acids. From germline, CDR1 is LGHDT and CDR2 YNNKEL (reference sequence). CDR3 amino acids: CASSFGSRLAETQYF.

The genes are TRBV7-3 and TRBJ2-3; absent DNA, TCRdb's TRBD1 call cannot be checked. This CDR3 contains 15 residues. From germline, CDR1 is SGHTA and CDR2 FQGTGA. The CDR3 loop is CASSPYPSSTDTQYF. The whole variable domain, filled in from reference TRBV7-3 and TRBJ2-3, reads GAGVSQTPSNKVTEKGKYVELRCDPISGHTALYWYRQSLGQGPEFLIYFQGTGAADDSGLPNDRFFAVRPEGSVSTLKIQRTERGDSAVYLCASSPYPSSTDTQYFGPGTRLTVL.

The chain uses TRBV5-1 and TRBJ1-1; TCRdb lists TRBD1, though no DNA is available to test this call. CDR3 length: 14 amino acids. Germline V gene data show CDR1 as SGHRS and CDR2 as YFSETQ. The CDR3 here is CASSLDRAQNEAFF.

V and J are TRBV30 and TRBJ1-6. The germline V gene encodes CDR1 GTSNPN and CDR2 SVGIG (reference sequence). CDR3 length equals 13 residues. The CDR3 reads CAWSVRGNSPLHF.

The chain is built from TRBV5-1 and TRBJ2-6. The CDR3 spans 16 residues. The germline V gene has CDR1 SGHRS and CDR2 YFSETQ. CDR3: CASSWGYPSGANVLTF.

The V gene is TRBV28, the J gene TRBJ1-2; the D call of TRBD1 rests on TCRdb alone, since no DNA is present to check it. CDR3 length: 15 amino acids. Germline CDR1 reads MDHEN; CDR2 reads SYDVKM. The chain's CDR3 is CASSSGGTGNYGYTF.

The chain links TRBV10-2 to TRBJ2-1. The CDR3 is made up of 15 amino acids. Germline V lookup: CDR1 WSHSY, CDR2 SAAADI. This CDR3 reads CASSDRIGVRNEQFF.

The chain joins TRBV5-1 to TRBJ2-1; TCRdb calls TRBD1, which cannot be checked without DNA. From germline, CDR1 is SGHRS and CDR2 YFSETQ. The CDR3 has 15 residues. The CDR3 spells CASSSTGTAYNEQFF.

This sequence joins TRBV5-6 and TRBJ2-7. The V gene's germline CDR1 is SGHDT and CDR2 YYEEEE. The CDR3 has 11 residues. CDR3 loop: CASSLFDEQYF.

V usage is TRBV5-6 and J usage is TRBJ2-7; TCRdb picks TRBD1, but there is no DNA to check that call. From germline, CDR1 is SGHDT and CDR2 YYEEEE. This CDR3 contains 14 residues. CDR3 amino acids: CASTRPGERSEQYF.

The chain uses TRBV5-4 and TRBJ2-5; no DNA is available, so the TRBD2 call from TCRdb remains unchecked. Germline V gene lookup returns CDR1 SGHNT and CDR2 YYREEE (reference sequence). The CDR3 runs to 17 residues. CDR3 region: CASSPGVGDPRGETQYF. Drawing the rest from reference TRBV5-4 and TRBJ2-5, the complete variable domain is ETGVTQSPTHLIKTRGQQVTLRCSSQSGHNTVSWYQQALGQGPQFIFQYYREEENGRGNFPPRFSGLQFPNYSSELNVNALELDDSALYLCASSPGVGDPRGETQYFGPGTRLLVL.

The rearrangement uses TRBV6-4 and TRBJ1-1; with no DNA, the TCRdb D assignment of TRBD1 cannot be verified. The CDR3 runs 13 residues. Germline V CDR1 and CDR2: MRHNA, SNTAGT. The CDR3 sequence: CASGGGWGTEAFF.

The chain combines TRBV19 with TRBJ2-7; TCRdb picks TRBD1, but there is no DNA to check that call. Germline CDR1 and CDR2: LNHDA and SQIVND (reference sequence). CDR3 length: 16 amino acids. The CDR3 loop reads CASSIALSRSSYEQYF. The full variable domain, with the rest looked up from reference TRBV19 and TRBJ2-7, is DGGITQSPKYLFRKEGQNVTLSCEQNLNHDAMYWYRQDPGQGLRLIYYSQIVNDFQKGDIAEGYSVSREKKESFPLTVTSAQKNPTAFYLCASSIALSRSSYEQYFGPGTRLTVT.

The chain combines TRBV19 with TRBJ1-1. CDR3 size: 11 residues. Germline V gives CDR1 LNHDA, CDR2 SQIVND (reference sequence). CDR3 protein: CASRESTEAFF.

The chain recombines TRBV20-1 with TRBJ2-2; checking the TCRdb D call of TRBD2 is not possible without DNA. The CDR3 is 17 residues long. Germline lookup yields CDR1 DFQATT and CDR2 SNEGSKA (reference sequence). The CDR3 spells CSASRTSGGLSTGELFF.

The V and J genes are TRBV24-1 and TRBJ2-3; TCRdb gives TRBD2 as the D gene, but with no DNA this cannot be confirmed. The length of the CDR3 is 13 residues. Germline values: CDR1 KGHDR, CDR2 SFDVKD. The CDR3 reads CATSDTRVDTQYF.

The rearrangement uses TRBV18 and TRBJ1-5; TCRdb's D call, TRBD1, is unchecked because there is no DNA. Germline CDR1 reads KGHSH; CDR2 reads LQKENI. The CDR3 spans 17 residues. The chain's CDR3 is CASSRAGSVDSNQPQHF.

V is TRBV6-1 and J is TRBJ2-3; TCRdb's D call of TRBD1 is untestable without DNA. The CDR3 is made up of 15 amino acids. Germline loops: CDR1 MNHNS, CDR2 SASEGT. CDR3 loop: CASSVGTASTDTQYF.

This rearrangement joins TRBV4-1 to TRBJ1-1; the TCRdb D gene call, TRBD1, has no DNA to confirm it. Per germline, CDR1 MGHRA and CDR2 YSYEKL. There are 16 residues in the CDR3. CDR3 loop: CASSPDRTPPHTEAFF.

This chain connects TRBV29-1 to TRBJ1-4. The CDR3 extends over 13 amino acids. The germline CDR1 and CDR2 sequences are SQVTM and ANQGSEA. Here the CDR3 reads CSVVDRNGEKLFF.

This sequence joins TRBV6-1 and TRBJ2-3; the TCRdb call, TRBD1, lacks DNA for checking. Germline assignment: CDR1 MNHNS and CDR2 SASEGT. CDR3 length: 15 residues. The CDR3 sequence: CATARLAGSTDTQYF.

The rearrangement links TRBV20-1 to TRBJ2-7. Germline CDR1 DFQATT, CDR2 SNEGSKA (reference sequence). The CDR3 runs to 15 residues. CDR3 in amino acids: CSARVWVPFSYEQYF.

The chain is built from TRBV5-1 and TRBJ1-6. Germline CDR1 reads SGHRS; CDR2 reads YFSETQ. CDR3 length: 15 residues. CDR3 region: CASSSDDGFNSPLHF. The complete variable domain, with remaining parts taken from reference TRBV5-1 and TRBJ1-6, reads KAGVTQTPRYLIKTRGQQVTLSCSPISGHRSVSWYQQTPGQGLQFLFEYFSETQRNKGNFPGRFSGRQFSNSRSEMNVSTLELGDSALYLCASSSDDGFNSPLHFGNGTRLTVT.

The rearrangement links TRBV5-6 to TRBJ1-3; TCRdb's D gene call, TRBD1, goes unchecked for lack of DNA. CDR1 is SGHDT and CDR2 is YYEEEE in the germline V gene. This CDR3 comprises 13 residues. The CDR3 region is CASSLTGWGTIYF.

The chain combines TRBV18 with TRBJ1-1; there is no DNA to check the TCRdb D call of TRBD1. CDR1 and CDR2 (germline): KGHSH, LQKENI. The CDR3 sequence is 14 residues long. CDR3 loop: CASSPGTGGTEAFF.